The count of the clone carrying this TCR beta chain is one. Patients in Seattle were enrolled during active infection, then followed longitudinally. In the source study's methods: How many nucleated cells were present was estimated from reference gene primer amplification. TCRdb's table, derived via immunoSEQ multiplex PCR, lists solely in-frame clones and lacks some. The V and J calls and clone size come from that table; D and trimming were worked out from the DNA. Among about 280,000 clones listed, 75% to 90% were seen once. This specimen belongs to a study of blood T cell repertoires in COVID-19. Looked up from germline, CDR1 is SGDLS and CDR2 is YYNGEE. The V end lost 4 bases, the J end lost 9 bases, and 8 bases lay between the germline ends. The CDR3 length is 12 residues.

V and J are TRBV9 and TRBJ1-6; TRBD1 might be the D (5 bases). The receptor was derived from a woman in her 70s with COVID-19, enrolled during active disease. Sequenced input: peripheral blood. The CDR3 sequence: CASSPDSSPLHF. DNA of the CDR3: TGTGCCAGCAGCCCAGACAGTTCACCCCTCCACTTT.